The next 18 T cell receptor beta chains were all read from a single sample in a study of metastatic and nonmetastatic thyroid tumors. Prior to thyroid surgery, none of the patients had received any treatment. TCRdb reprocessed the PCR reads using MiXCR. This sample has about 33,000 clones; over 15% occur once, and the top ten carry approximately 13%. Sequenced input: blood. These receptors all come from a male donor with papillary thyroid cancer or a benign thyroid nodule (not recorded which). Some clones in this sample may be carry-over from other donors' samples.

The V gene is TRBV5-1, the J gene TRBJ2-1, with 7 bases lining up with TRBD1. CDR3 length: 15 amino acids. The germline V gene has CDR1 SGHRS and CDR2 YFSETQ. The V and J ends lost 2 bases and 3 bases, in that order; junction bases with no gene match: 5. This CDR3 is CASSFVTGNYNEQFF. DNA of the CDR3: TGCGCCAGCAGCTTCGTGACAGGGAACTACAATGAGCAGTTCTTC.

This clone was seen repeatedly, ten times or more. The rearrangement joins TRBV3-1 to TRBJ1-5; unclear D gene. The germline gives CDR1 LGHDT, CDR2 YNNKEL (reference sequence). The CDR3 spans 14 residues. Trimming removed 1 base from V and 0 bases from J, with 4 bases in between. The CDR3 nucleotides are TGTGCCAGCAGCCAAGGGTATAGCAATCAGCCCCAGCATTTT. The encoded protein is CASSQGYSNQPQHF.

In its sample, this clone was seen many times. The chain carries TRBV29-1 and TRBJ2-3; D is possibly TRBD2 (6 bases). The CDR3 loop spans 16 amino acids. V shed 0 bases and J shed 6 bases, with 19 bases lying between them. In germline, CDR1 is SQVTM, CDR2 ANQGSEA. The CDR3 loop is CSVEDRYLTGVDTQYF. The CDR3 DNA reads as TGCAGCGTTGAAGATAGGTATTTGACGGGAGTGGATACGCAGTATTTT.

This clone has at least ten counts. Distinct nucleotide sequences in the sample also encode this CDR3. The chain employs TRBV12-3 or TRBV12-4 and TRBJ2-1, with 13 bases that match TRBD2. Trimming took 5 bases from V and 16 from J; bases not matched to a gene: 20. This CDR3 region has 17 residues. CDR3 amino acids: CASSPGPGLAGALSNFF. The CDR3 DNA sequence: TGTGCCAGCAGTCCCGGTCCTGGACTAGCGGGAGCCCTGAGCAATTTCTTC.

This clone was seen repeatedly, ten times or more. The V call is TRBV27, the J call TRBJ2-3, with D unresolved. The CDR3 has 15 residues. CDR1 and CDR2 from the germline V gene are MNHEY and SMNVEV (reference sequence). Trimming took off 2 bases at V and 0 bases at J, with 9 bases between the two ends. The CDR3: CASSLGSASTDTQYF. The DNA for the CDR3 is TGTGCCAGCAGTTTAGGAAGTGCTAGCACAGATACGCAGTATTTT.

This clone has ten or more counts. This clone may be a read error of a much larger clone one base away. Different DNA sequences within this sample yield the same CDR3. The rearrangement joins TRBV19 to TRBJ2-3; 8 positions agree with TRBD1. This CDR3 contains 16 residues. V trimming: 9 bases; J trimming: 2 bases; junction bases outside the gene matches: 13. Germline CDR1 is LNHDA and CDR2 is SQIVND (reference sequence). The CDR3 loop is CASNENRGVYTDTQYF. CDR3 nucleotides: TGTGCCAGCAATGAAAACAGGGGGGTGTACACAGATACGCAGTATTTT.

This clone has at least ten counts. The chain combines TRBV28 with TRBJ2-7, with D possibly being TRBD1 or TRBD2 (5 bases each). Per germline, CDR1 MDHEN and CDR2 SYDVKM. V dropped 7 bases and J dropped 5 bases, with 21 bases sitting between them. The CDR3 has 15 amino acids. The chain's CDR3 is CASKALPTLGDEQYF. The CDR3, as DNA: TGTGCCAGCAAGGCCCTGCCAACTCTGGGGGACGAGCAGTACTTC.

This clone was found a few times. The V gene is TRBV10-3, the J gene TRBJ2-1; D is undetermined. CDR3 length equals 13 residues. V was clipped by 4 bases and J by 5 bases, with 9 bases between them. Germline-derived CDR1 and CDR2 are ENHRY and SYGVKD. The CDR3 DNA sequence: TGTGCCATCAGTGTTCGGGCTAACAATGAGCAGTTCTTC. It encodes CAISVRANNEQFF.

This clone has at least ten counts. The gene calls are TRBV2 and TRBJ2-5; 7 nucleotides match TRBD1. The V gene end was trimmed by 6 bases and the J gene end by 2 bases; junction bases not matched to a gene: 6. There are 14 residues in the CDR3. CDR1 is SNHLY and CDR2 is FYNNEI in the germline V gene. The CDR3 loop reads CASSDRVIQETQYF. The CDR3, as DNA: TGTGCCAGCAGCGACAGGGTCATTCAAGAGACCCAGTACTTC.

This clone occurred many times. The gene calls are TRBV18 and TRBJ2-3; a possible D gene is TRBD2 (5 bases). Germline V gene data show CDR1 as KGHSH and CDR2 as LQKENI. The V and J ends lost 3 bases and 1 base respectively, with 8 bases between them. The length of the CDR3 is 14 residues. The CDR3 nucleotides read TGTGCCAGCTCACCGTCCGGGGGCACAGATACGCAGTATTTT. It specifies CASSPSGGTDTQYF.

The V call is TRBV6-1, the J call TRBJ2-5; 10 bases agree with TRBD2. The length of the CDR3 is 15 residues. V lost 4 bases, J lost 5 bases, and 7 bases stayed unmatched. Germline V gene sequence: CDR1 MNHNS, CDR2 SASEGT. CDR3 amino acids: CASSAGLAGVETQYF. In nucleotides, the CDR3 is TGTGCCAGCAGTGCAGGGCTAGCGGGAGTCGAGACCCAGTACTTC.

This clone was found a few times. The V gene is TRBV12-3 or TRBV12-4, the J gene TRBJ2-7, with TRBD2 matching 13 bases. This CDR3 is built from 18 residues. V lost 6 bases, J lost 1 base, and 12 bases stayed unmatched. This CDR3 reads CASSQAGLAGRGSYEQYF. The CDR3 bases are TGTGCCAGCAGCCAGGCGGGACTAGCGGGACGGGGATCCTACGAGCAGTACTTC.

The chain carries TRBV15 and TRBJ2-1; no reliable D call. Germline V gives CDR1 LNHNV, CDR2 YYDKDF (reference sequence). The length of the CDR3 is 14 residues. Trimming took off 1 base at V and 8 bases at J, with 12 bases between the two ends. The CDR3 sequence is CATSRARRSDEQFF. As DNA, the CDR3 is TGTGCCACCAGCAGAGCTCGACGGAGTGATGAGCAGTTCTTC.

Only a few counts were recorded for this clone. The germline gene is not matched at one end of the junction; a read error may be the cause. The rearrangement joins TRBV28 to TRBJ1-5; the D is unclear. CDR1 MDHEN and CDR2 SYDVKM come from the germline V gene. The CDR3 has 13 amino acids. CDR3 region: CANSFVSLRAQHF. For the CDR3, the DNA is TGTGCCAACAGTTTTGTTAGTCTTCGGGCCCAGCATTTT.

There are many counts of this clone. The chain employs TRBV4-3 and TRBJ2-6, with 7 bases matching TRBD1. With 1 base clipped from V and 0 bases from J, the junction kept 0 bases outside the gene matches. Looked up from germline, CDR1 is LGHNA and CDR2 is YSLEER. The CDR3 loop spans 16 amino acids. In DNA form, the CDR3 reads TGCGCCAGCAGCCAAGCAGGGGGCTCTGGGGCCAACGTCCTGACTTTC. Translated, it gives CASSQAGGSGANVLTF.

This chain links TRBV6-1 with TRBJ2-7; D gene unclear. Looked up from germline, CDR1 is MNHNS and CDR2 is SASEGT. CDR3 length equals 11 residues. The CDR3, as DNA: TGTTGGTCGGGTTACTCCTACGAGCAGTACTTC. It translates to CWSGYSYEQYF.

Many counts were recorded for this clone. V and J are TRBV14 and TRBJ2-1, with D uncertain. This CDR3 region has 14 residues. V lost 2 bases, J lost 3 bases, and 8 bases lay in between. Looked up from germline, CDR1 is SGHDN and CDR2 is FVKESK. Here the CDR3 DNA reads TGTGCCAGCAGCCAAAGGCAGGTCTACAATGAGCAGTTCTTC. It yields the protein CASSQRQVYNEQFF.

This clone was picked up many times. The chain couples TRBV5-8 to TRBJ1-5; maybe TRBD1 (6 bases). Trimming cost V 9 bases and J 0 bases, with 16 bases left between them. The CDR3 covers 15 residues. Per germline, CDR1 SGHTS and CDR2 YDEGEE. Here the CDR3 reads CAKLGTPISNQPQHF. In DNA, the CDR3 is TGTGCCAAGTTAGGGACACCGATTAGCAATCAGCCCCAGCATTTT.